This T cell receptor (beta chain) was retrieved from a study of blood T cell repertoires in COVID-19. Study information: Material from acute and convalescent COVID-19 was sourced from the United States, Italy and Spain. Sample material is recorded as cDNA or gDNA derived from T cells, B-cell-depleted T cells, or PBMCs.

The CDR3 runs 16 residues. Germline CDR1 and CDR2: SGHRS and YFSETQ. V shed 1 base and J shed 0 bases, with 12 bases lying between them. How the authors handled the data: It was from reference gene primer amplification that nucleated cell counts were estimated. Generated by immunoSEQ multiplex PCR, the TCRdb table keeps only in-frame clones and is missing some. The DNA was the basis for D and trimming; V, J and clone size are from that table. Of 150,000 to 200,000 clones in the sample, roughly 77% were seen once. The chain carries TRBV5-1 and TRBJ2-3; D unresolved. Material: PBMCs or T cells enriched from blood (not recorded which). This sequence was found in a woman in her fifties or sixties with acute COVID-19. The CDR3 nucleotides read TGCGCCAGCAGCTTGAGTTGGCCTTCTAGCACAGATACGCAGTATTTT. It codes for CASSLSWPSSTDTQYF.